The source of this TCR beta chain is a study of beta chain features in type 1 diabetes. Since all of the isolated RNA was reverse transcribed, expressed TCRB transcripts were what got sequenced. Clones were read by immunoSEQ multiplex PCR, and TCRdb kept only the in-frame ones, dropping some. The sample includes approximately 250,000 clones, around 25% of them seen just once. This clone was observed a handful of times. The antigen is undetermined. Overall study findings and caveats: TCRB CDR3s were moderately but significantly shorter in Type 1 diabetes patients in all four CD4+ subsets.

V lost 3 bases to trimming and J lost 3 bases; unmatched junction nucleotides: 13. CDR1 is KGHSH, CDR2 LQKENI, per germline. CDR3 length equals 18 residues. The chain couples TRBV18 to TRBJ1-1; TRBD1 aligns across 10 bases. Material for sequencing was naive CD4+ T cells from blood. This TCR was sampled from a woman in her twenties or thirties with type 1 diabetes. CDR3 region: CASSPTPPSGTGDTEAFF. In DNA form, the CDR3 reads TGTGCCAGCTCACCGACCCCTCCCTCCGGGACAGGGGACACTGAAGCTTTCTTT.